The present TCR beta chain was sequenced within a study of T cell repertoires in cytomegalovirus infection. About the research overall: The authors relied on CMV epitopes, both recently identified HLA-C-restricted and well-studied HLA-B-restricted. In public TCR beta signatures, there were indications of both CMV infection and matching HLA type.

A word on this clonotype: Its specificity is not known.

Trimming shortened V by 6 bases and J by 6 bases, and 12 bases separated the two germline ends. CDR1 and CDR2 (germline): MNHEY, SVGEGT. The CDR3 has 13 amino acids. TCRdb reprocessed the reads via MiXCR and lists one record per CDR3 protein. The table lists some 940,000 distinct CDR3 sequences, less than 40% of them singletons. This TCR was sampled from a human donor in good health (CMV status not recorded). Some clones in this sample may be carry-over from other donors' samples. The specimen was cultured CD8+ T cells from PBMCs, collected from culture after CMV antigen stimulation. V gene TRBV6-2 or TRBV6-3 combines with J gene TRBJ1-5, with a tentative D call TRBD1 (6 bases). The CDR3 protein is CASSGTPSQPQHF. As DNA, the CDR3 is TGTGCCAGCAGCGGGACACCGAGTCAGCCCCAGCATTTT.